The 16 T cell receptor beta chains below come from one sample, sequenced in a study of T cell changes during pregnancy in multiple sclerosis. The data were produced by immunoSEQ multiplex PCR, yet TCRdb's version contains in-frame clones alone and is incomplete. The sample holds about 39,000 clones, 90% to 95% seen once. The material sequenced was CD4+ T cells from peripheral blood mononuclear cells, taken after pregnancy. These receptors were collected from a female donor with multiple sclerosis, enrolled in a pregnancy study.

The chain links TRBV2 to TRBJ1-1; 9 bases match TRBD1. This CDR3 has 15 residues. The trim removed 6 bases at V and 0 bases at J, leaving 5 bases unmatched. Germline-derived CDR1 and CDR2 are SNHLY and FYNNEI. This CDR3 reads CASRGQGRLNTEAFF. For the CDR3, the DNA is TGTGCCAGCAGAGGACAGGGGAGGTTGAACACTGAAGCTTTCTTT.

The CDR3 reads CASATGVYQETQYF. The CDR3 nucleotides read TGTGCCAGTGCGACAGGGGTGTACCAAGAGACCCAGTACTTC. J is TRBJ2-5 and V is TRBV2; TRBD1 matches 8 bases. Germline assignment: CDR1 SNHLY and CDR2 FYNNEI. Germline trimming cut 9 bases from V and 0 bases from J; bases unmatched to any gene: 6. This CDR3 comprises 14 residues.

The chain uses TRBV19 and TRBJ1-2; no clear D. Germline CDR1 and CDR2: LNHDA and SQIVND (reference sequence). The CDR3 totals 10 residues. Deletions cut 7 bases from V and 12 bases from J, with 12 bases between. As DNA, the CDR3 is TGTGCCAGTAACTTCCCTTCGCACACCTTC. Protein sequence: CASNFPSHTF.

The chain combines TRBV6-6 with TRBJ1-2, with no clear D. CDR1 and CDR2 (germline): MNHNY, SVGAGI (reference sequence). Trimming removed 5 bases at V and 3 bases at J, with 10 bases between. This CDR3 comprises 13 residues. CDR3 amino acids: CASSPRRDYGYTF. Written as DNA, the CDR3 is TGTGCCAGCAGTCCCCGGAGGGACTATGGCTACACCTTC.

The sample holds one count of this clone. J is TRBJ1-1 and V is TRBV9; 11 bases map to TRBD1. The trim removed 4 bases at V and 0 bases at J, leaving 8 bases unmatched. The CDR3 length is 17 residues. The germline gives CDR1 SGDLS, CDR2 YYNGEE. CDR3 in DNA: TGTGCCAGCAGCCCCGGACAGGGGGCAAGACTGAACACTGAAGCTTTCTTT. Translation gives CASSPGQGARLNTEAFF. The full variable domain, rest sourced from reference TRBV9 and TRBJ1-1, is DSGVTQTPKHLITATGQRVTLRCSPRSGDLSVYWYQQSLDQGLQFLIQYYNGEERAKGNILERFSAQQFPDLHSELNLSSLELGDSALYFCASSPGQGARLNTEAFFGQGTRLTVV.

This clone was picked up one time. The V gene is TRBV7-2, the J gene TRBJ2-3; 7 nucleotides align to TRBD2. The ends lost 0 bases at V and 5 bases at J; junction bases unmatched: 5. The germline gives CDR1 SGHTA, CDR2 FQGNSA. The CDR3 covers 15 residues. CDR3 bases: TGTGCCAGCAGCTTAGCGCCCGGGGAGGGAGATACGCAGTATTTT. This encodes CASSLAPGEGDTQYF.

The V call is TRBV19, the J call TRBJ1-1, with D possibly matching TRBD1 (5 bases). Trimming removed 2 bases at V and 0 bases at J, with 13 bases between. The CDR3 spans 16 residues. Germline CDR1 LNHDA, CDR2 SQIVND (reference sequence). For the CDR3, the DNA is TGTGCCAGTAGTATAAGTGACAGCCTGATGAACACTGAAGCTTTCTTT. Amino acids: CASSISDSLMNTEAFF.

The chain employs TRBV5-8 and TRBJ1-5; a possible D gene is TRBD1 (5 bases). Trimming removed 7 bases at V and 2 bases at J, with 19 bases between. The CDR3 extends over 16 amino acids. The germline CDR1 and CDR2 sequences are SGHTS and YDEGEE. This chain's CDR3 is CASRPGGTNRNQPQHF. In nucleotides, the CDR3 is TGTGCCAGCCGACCGGGGGGAACGAATCGCAATCAGCCCCAGCATTTT. The whole variable domain, filled in from reference TRBV5-8 and TRBJ1-5, reads EAGVTQSPTHLIKTRGQQATLRCSPISGHTSVYWYQQALGLGLQFLLWYDEGEERNRGNFPPRFSGRQFPNYSSELNVNALELEDSALYLCASRPGGTNRNQPQHFGDGTRLSIL.

The chain joins TRBV2 to TRBJ1-5; no reliable D call. Germline CDR1 reads SNHLY; CDR2 reads FYNNEI. The germline V and J ends were trimmed by 6 bases and 0 bases, with 12 bases remaining between them. This CDR3 contains 15 residues. The CDR3 sequence: CASRSSGNSNQPQHF. The CDR3 DNA sequence: TGTGCCAGCAGATCGTCCGGGAATAGCAATCAGCCCCAGCATTTT. Drawing the rest from reference TRBV2 and TRBJ1-5, the complete variable domain is EPEVTQTPSHQVTQMGQEVILRCVPISNHLYFYWYRQILGQKVEFLVSFYNNEISEKSEIFDDQFSVERPDGSNFTLKIRSTKLEDSAMYFCASRSSGNSNQPQHFGDGTRLSIL.

This clone has only one observation. V gene TRBV6-1 combines with J gene TRBJ1-5, with a tentative D call TRBD1 (5 bases). This CDR3 has 14 amino acids. From germline, CDR1 is MNHNS and CDR2 SASEGT. Trimming took 7 bases from V and 9 from J, leaving 19 bases between them. In DNA, the CDR3 is TGTGCCAGCATTACAGGAGACCTCCAAGGGCCCCAGCATTTT. This codes for CASITGDLQGPQHF.

The rearrangement joins TRBV19 to TRBJ1-2; TRBD1 might be the D (5 bases). This CDR3 contains 12 residues. Germline CDR1 is LNHDA and CDR2 is SQIVND (reference sequence). V was cut by 6 bases and J by 4 bases, with 9 bases left in between. CDR3 nucleotide sequence: TGTGCCAGTAGGGGGCAGATCTATGGCTACACCTTC. Protein: CASRGQIYGYTF.

The V gene is TRBV5-1, the J gene TRBJ2-3; 7 bases align to TRBD1. The junction had 6 bases not matched to a gene; V was cut back by 4 bases and J by 1 base. In germline, CDR1 is SGHRS, CDR2 YFSETQ. This CDR3 has 15 amino acids. The CDR3 coding sequence is TGCGCCAGCAGCGTAGACAGGGTCCGCACAGATACGCAGTATTTT. Amino acid sequence: CASSVDRVRTDTQYF. Combining the CDR3 with reference TRBV5-1 and TRBJ2-3 gives the whole variable domain KAGVTQTPRYLIKTRGQQVTLSCSPISGHRSVSWYQQTPGQGLQFLFEYFSETQRNKGNFPGRFSGRQFSNSRSEMNVSTLELGDSALYLCASSVDRVRTDTQYFGPGTRLTVL.

For this clone: A read error may account for a junction end that differs from germline. This chain uses TRBV25-1 with TRBJ2-2; 9 nucleotides align to TRBD1. Germline-derived CDR1 and CDR2 are MGHDK and SYGVNS. The CDR3 runs to 16 residues. The CDR3 loop reads CASRESRTGVTGELFF. The CDR3 DNA follows: TGTGCCAGCAGGGAATCCAGGACAGGGGTCACCGGGGAGCTGTTTTTT.

This rearrangement joins TRBV18 to TRBJ1-4, with a possible D match to TRBD1 (5 bases). This CDR3 has 14 amino acids. Germline V gene data show CDR1 as KGHSH and CDR2 as LQKENI. The ends were cut back, 1 base at V and 5 bases at J, with 8 bases in the middle. Here the CDR3 reads CASSPLQGNEKLFF. The CDR3 DNA reads as TGTGCCAGCTCACCACTCCAGGGAAATGAAAAACTGTTTTTT.

Worth noting for this clone: The same CDR3 arises from other DNA sequences in this sample as well. This chain links TRBV6-5 with TRBJ1-2; 7 bases line up with TRBD1. Per the germline V gene, CDR1 is MNHEY and CDR2 is SVGAGI. Trimming at V came to 2 bases and at J to 8 bases, leaving 5 bases not matched to a gene. The CDR3 covers 13 residues. In DNA form, the CDR3 reads TGTGCCAGCAGTTACCGACAGGGTGGAGGCTACACCTTC. Protein product: CASSYRQGGGYTF.

V gene TRBV18 combines with J gene TRBJ2-2, with 7 bases lining up with TRBD1. This CDR3 spans 16 amino acids. Germline CDR1 and CDR2: KGHSH and LQKENI. V dropped 2 bases and J dropped 6; count of bases not matched to a gene: 9. The CDR3 loop reads CASSPSVRGKAGELFF. The CDR3 bases are TGTGCCAGCTCACCATCCGTCAGGGGGAAAGCCGGGGAGCTGTTTTTT.